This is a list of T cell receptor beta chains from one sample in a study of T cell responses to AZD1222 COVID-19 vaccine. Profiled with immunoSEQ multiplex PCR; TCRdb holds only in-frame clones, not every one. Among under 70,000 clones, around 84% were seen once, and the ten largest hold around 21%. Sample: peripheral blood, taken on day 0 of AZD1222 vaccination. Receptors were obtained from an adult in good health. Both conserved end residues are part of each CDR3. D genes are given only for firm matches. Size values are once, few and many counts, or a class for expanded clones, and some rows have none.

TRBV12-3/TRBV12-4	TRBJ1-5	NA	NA	CASTRDSNQPQHF	TGTGCCAGCACCCGGGACAGCAATCAGCCCCAGCATTTT
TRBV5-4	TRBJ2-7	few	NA	CASSTASLTYEQYF	TGTGCCAGCAGCACCGCCAGTCTCACCTACGAGCAGTACTTC
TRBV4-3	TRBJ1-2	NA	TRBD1	CASSQGTGGSGYTF	TGCGCCAGCAGCCAAGGGACAGGGGGTAGCGGCTACACCTTC
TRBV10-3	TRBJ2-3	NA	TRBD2	CAISIGLAGGFTQYF	TGTGCCATCAGTATTGGACTAGCGGGAGGGTTTACGCAGTATTTT
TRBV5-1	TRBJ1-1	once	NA	CASSNAQPNTEAFF	TGCGCCAGCAGCAATGCACAGCCGAACACTGAAGCTTTCTTT
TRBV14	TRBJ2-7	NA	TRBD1	CASSPSGQNYEQYF	TGTGCCAGCAGCCCCTCGGGACAGAACTACGAGCAGTACTTC
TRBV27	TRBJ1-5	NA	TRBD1	CASSLRQGGNQPQHF	TGTGCCAGCAGTCTTCGACAGGGGGGCAATCAGCCCCAGCATTTT
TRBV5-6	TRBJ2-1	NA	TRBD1	CASSWGQGSYNEQFF	TGTGCCAGCAGCTGGGGACAGGGCTCCTACAATGAGCAGTTCTTC
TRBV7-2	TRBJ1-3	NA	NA	CASSLVQGSNTIYF	TGTGCCAGCAGCTTAGTTCAGGGGTCGAACACCATATATTTT
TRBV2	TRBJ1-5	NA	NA	CASSPTTGSYQPQHF	TGTGCCAGCAGCCCAACCACAGGGAGTTACCAGCCCCAGCATTTT
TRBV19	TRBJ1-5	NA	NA	CASSIRPNQPQHF	TGTGCCAGTAGTATTCGACCAAATCAGCCCCAGCATTTT
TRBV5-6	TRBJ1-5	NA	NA	CASSLSGQSNQPQHF	TGTGCCAGCAGCTTGAGCGGGCAGAGCAATCAGCCCCAGCATTTT
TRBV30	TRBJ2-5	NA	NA	CAWSDKGKSVTQYF	TGTGCCTGGAGTGATAAGGGAAAGTCAGTGACCCAGTACTTC
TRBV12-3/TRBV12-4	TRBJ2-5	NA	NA	CASSLGAQETQYF	TGTGCCAGCAGCTTGGGGGCTCAAGAGACCCAGTACTTC
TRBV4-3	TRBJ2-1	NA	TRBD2	CASSQTTGGSGGLSYNEQFF	TGCGCCAGCAGCCAAACAACCGGCGGGAGCGGGGGTCTGTCCTACAATGAGCAGTTCTTC
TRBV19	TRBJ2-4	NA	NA	CASIGVGENIQYF	TGTGCCAGTATCGGGGTCGGGGAAAACATTCAGTACTTC
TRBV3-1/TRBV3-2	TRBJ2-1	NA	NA	CASRSGKMYNEQFF	TGTGCCAGCAGAAGTGGGAAGATGTACAATGAGCAGTTCTTC
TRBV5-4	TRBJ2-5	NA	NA	CASTPGRGETQYF	TGTGCCAGCACCCCTGGACGGGGGGAGACCCAGTACTTC
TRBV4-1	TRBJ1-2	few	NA	CASSQDWTEVYGYTF	TGCGCCAGCAGCCAAGATTGGACGGAAGTCTATGGCTACACCTTC
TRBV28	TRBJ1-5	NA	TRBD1	CASKTGTGNFRPQHF	TGTGCCAGCAAAACGGGGACAGGGAATTTTCGGCCCCAGCATTTT
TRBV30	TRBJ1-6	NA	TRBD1	CAWSQWGQGAGSPLHF	TGTGCCTGGAGTCAATGGGGACAGGGGGCAGGCTCACCCCTCCACTTT
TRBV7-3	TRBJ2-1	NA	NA	CASSFKGARNEQFF	TGTGCCAGCAGCTTTAAAGGGGCGAGGAATGAGCAGTTCTTC
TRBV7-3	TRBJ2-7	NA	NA	CASSLGLGYEQYF	TGTGCCAGCAGCTTGGGGCTAGGATACGAGCAGTACTTC
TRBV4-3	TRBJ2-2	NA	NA	CASSPTGGNTGELFF	TGCGCCAGCAGCCCAACCGGTGGGAACACCGGGGAGCTGTTTTTT
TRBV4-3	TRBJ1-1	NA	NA	CASSRDAEAFF	TGCGCCAGCAGCCGTGACGCTGAAGCTTTCTTT
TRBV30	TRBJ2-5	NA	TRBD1	CAWTRWTGGQETQYF	TGTGCCTGGACTCGATGGACAGGGGGCCAAGAGACCCAGTACTTC